This T cell receptor (beta chain) was identified in a study of CD8 T cells in ankylosing spondylitis. Study-level points and caveats: CD8+ disease-linked clones were present at relatively low frequencies in blood. Matched ankylosing spondylitis synovial fluid reportedly contained a significantly enriched population of disease-linked clones. A motif in TCR beta, a set of eight highly homologous variants, appeared characteristic of ankylosing spondylitis blood.

This clonotype appeared a few times. Its antigen is not known. This CDR3 is 14 amino acids long. Germline loops: CDR1 ENHRY, CDR2 SYGVKD. With 6 bases removed from V and 3 bases from J, the gap between germline ends came to 12 bases. Scientists made TCR beta libraries using quantitative 5'-RACE with molecular barcodes. Via MiXCR, TCRdb re-called the 5' RACE reads, giving one row per CDR3 protein. Among a few hundred thousand distinct CDR3 sequences listed, around 20% were seen once. The chain carries TRBV10-3 and TRBJ2-1; the D gene could be TRBD1 or TRBD2 (5 bases each). The receptor was derived from a male donor with ankylosing spondylitis. The sample taken for sequencing was blood, either unsorted or a sorted T cell fraction (not recorded which). The CDR3 nucleotides are TGTGCCATCAGAAGGGACCAAAACTACAATGAGCAGTTCTTC. As protein: CAIRRDQNYNEQFF.